The T cell receptor beta chain under discussion was sequenced for a study of control samples from healthy donors and cancer patients. TCRdb's table, derived via immunoSEQ multiplex PCR, lists solely in-frame clones and lacks some. In all, the sample yields some 190,000 clones. This CDR3 is 16 amino acids long. The junction had 11 bases not matched to a gene; V was cut back by 0 bases and J by 10 bases. The germline CDR1 and CDR2 sequences are LGHNA and YSLEER. Sequencing was carried out using blood. This TCR derives from a woman under 40 in good health. V and J are TRBV4-3 and TRBJ1-5; the match to TRBD1 covers 8 bases. DNA for the CDR3: TGCGCCAGCAGCCAAGAGGTATGGGACAGGCGTCCCCCCCAGCATTTT. Protein sequence: CASSQEVWDRRPPQHF.